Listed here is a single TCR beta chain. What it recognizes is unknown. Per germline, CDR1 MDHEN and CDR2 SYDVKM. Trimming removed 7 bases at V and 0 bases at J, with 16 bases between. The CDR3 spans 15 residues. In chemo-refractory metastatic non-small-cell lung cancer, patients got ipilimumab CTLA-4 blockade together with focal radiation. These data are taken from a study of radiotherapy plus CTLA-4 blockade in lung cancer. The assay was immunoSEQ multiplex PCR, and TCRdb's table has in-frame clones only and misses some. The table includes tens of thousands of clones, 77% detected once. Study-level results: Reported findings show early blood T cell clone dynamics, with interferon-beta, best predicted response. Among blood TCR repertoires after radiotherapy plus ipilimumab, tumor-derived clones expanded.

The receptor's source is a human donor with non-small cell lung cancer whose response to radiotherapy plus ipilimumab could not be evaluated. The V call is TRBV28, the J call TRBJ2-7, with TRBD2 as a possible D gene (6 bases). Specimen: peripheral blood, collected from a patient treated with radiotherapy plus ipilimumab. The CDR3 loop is CASTFSSGVSYEQYF. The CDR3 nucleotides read TGTGCCAGCACCTTCTCGTCGGGGGTCTCCTACGAGCAGTACTTC.